The sequence of this TCR beta chain was determined in a study of blood T cells in healthy people across ages. With a J-beta primer mix and a sample-barcoded 5' primer, a second PCR ran roughly 6 to 12 cycles. TCRdb ran MiXCR on the 5' RACE reads and lists one entry per CDR3 protein. There are some 560,000 distinct CDR3 sequences in the sample; roughly a quarter occur only once, and roughly 3.5% lies in the top ten. CDR3 length: 15 residues. Per the germline V gene, CDR1 is SEHNR and CDR2 is FQNEAQ (reference sequence). These same records also appear under a second study, on T cells of mothers and their children.

J is TRBJ2-5 and V is TRBV7-9; 7 positions match TRBD2. The tail of the sequence fits TRBJ2-1 better, so the J call may be wrong. The origin of this receptor is a boy aged 2 to 10 in good health. Source material: blood. The CDR3 sequence: CASSFRDYTYNEQFF. The CDR3 region has the DNA TGTGCCAGCAGCTTCAGGGACTACACCTACAATGAGCAGTTCTTC.